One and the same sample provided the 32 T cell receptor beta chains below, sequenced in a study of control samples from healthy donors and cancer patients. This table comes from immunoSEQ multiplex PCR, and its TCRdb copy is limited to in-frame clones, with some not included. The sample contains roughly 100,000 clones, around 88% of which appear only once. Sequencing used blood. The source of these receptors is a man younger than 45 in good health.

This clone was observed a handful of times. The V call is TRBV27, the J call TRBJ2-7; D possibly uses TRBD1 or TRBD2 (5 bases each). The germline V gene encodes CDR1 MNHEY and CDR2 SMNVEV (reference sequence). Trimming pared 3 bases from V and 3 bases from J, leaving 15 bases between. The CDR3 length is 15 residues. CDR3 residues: CASSFGGVRIYEQYF. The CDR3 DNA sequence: TGTGCCAGCAGTTTTGGGGGAGTTCGGATCTACGAGCAGTACTTC.

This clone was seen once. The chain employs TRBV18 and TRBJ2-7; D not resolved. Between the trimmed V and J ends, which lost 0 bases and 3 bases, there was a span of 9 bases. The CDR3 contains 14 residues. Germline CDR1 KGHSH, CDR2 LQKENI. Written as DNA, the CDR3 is TGTGCCAGCTCACCACCCGCCGGAAACTACGAGCAGTACTTC. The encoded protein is CASSPPAGNYEQYF.

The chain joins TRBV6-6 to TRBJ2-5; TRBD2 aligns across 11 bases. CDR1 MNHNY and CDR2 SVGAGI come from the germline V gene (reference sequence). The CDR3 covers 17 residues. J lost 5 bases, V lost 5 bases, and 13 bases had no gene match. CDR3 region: CASSPRTPSGRRETQYF. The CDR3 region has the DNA TGTGCCAGCAGTCCCCGTACCCCTAGCGGGAGGCGGGAGACCCAGTACTTC.

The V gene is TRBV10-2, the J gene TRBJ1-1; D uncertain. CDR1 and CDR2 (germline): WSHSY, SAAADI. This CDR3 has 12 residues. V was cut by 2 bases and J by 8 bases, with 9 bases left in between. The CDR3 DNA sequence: TGCGCCAGCAGTGAGAGGACGGCAGAAGCTTTCTTT. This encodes CASSERTAEAFF.

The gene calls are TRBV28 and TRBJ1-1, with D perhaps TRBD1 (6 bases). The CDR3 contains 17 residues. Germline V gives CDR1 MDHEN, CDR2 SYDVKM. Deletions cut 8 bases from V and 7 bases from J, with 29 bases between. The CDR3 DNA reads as TGTGCCAGCCTGCTACCTCAGGGCCCGGGGGTAGGGGGTGAAGCTTTCTTT. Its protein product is CASLLPQGPGVGGEAFF.

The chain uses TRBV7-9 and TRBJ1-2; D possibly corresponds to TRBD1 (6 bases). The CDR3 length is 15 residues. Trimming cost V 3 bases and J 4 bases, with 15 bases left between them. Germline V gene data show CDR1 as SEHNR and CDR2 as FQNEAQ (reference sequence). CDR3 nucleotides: TGTGCCAGCAGCTTTCCAGGGGTACCTCGCTATGGCTACACCTTC. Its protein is CASSFPGVPRYGYTF.

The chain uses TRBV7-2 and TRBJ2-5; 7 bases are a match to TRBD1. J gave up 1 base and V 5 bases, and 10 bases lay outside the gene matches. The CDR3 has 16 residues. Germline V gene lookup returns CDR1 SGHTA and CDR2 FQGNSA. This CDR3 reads CASSDEGAYFQETQYF. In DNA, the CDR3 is TGTGCCAGCAGCGACGAGGGGGCGTACTTCCAAGAGACCCAGTACTTC.

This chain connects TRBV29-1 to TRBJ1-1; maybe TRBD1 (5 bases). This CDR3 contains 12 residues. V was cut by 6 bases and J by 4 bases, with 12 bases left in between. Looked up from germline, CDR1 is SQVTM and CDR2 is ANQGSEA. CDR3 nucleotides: TGCAGCGTCAGCCGGGACGGCACTGAAGCTTTCTTT. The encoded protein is CSVSRDGTEAFF.

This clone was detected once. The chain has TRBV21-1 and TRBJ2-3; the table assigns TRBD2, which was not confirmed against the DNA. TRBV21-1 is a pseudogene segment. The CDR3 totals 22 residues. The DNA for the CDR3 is TGTGCCAGCAGCAAGCGGCCCCCATCCGGGGCGGACAGGGCGGGGGGGCGGATGCCGCAGTATTTT. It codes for CASSKRPPSGADRAGGRMPQYF.

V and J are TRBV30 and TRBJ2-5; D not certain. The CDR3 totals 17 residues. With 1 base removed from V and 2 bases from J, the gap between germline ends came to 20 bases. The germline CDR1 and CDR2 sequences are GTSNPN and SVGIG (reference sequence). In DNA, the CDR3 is TGTGCCTGGAGTGAGCTCGGAGAAGTGCAACGGCAAGAGACCCAGTACTTC. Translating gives CAWSELGEVQRQETQYF.

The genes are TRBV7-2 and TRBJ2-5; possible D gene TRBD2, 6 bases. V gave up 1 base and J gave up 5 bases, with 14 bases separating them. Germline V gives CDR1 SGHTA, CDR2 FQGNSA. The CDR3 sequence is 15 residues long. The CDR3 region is CASSLDPGEVETQYF. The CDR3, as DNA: TGTGCCAGCAGCTTAGATCCGGGAGAGGTCGAGACCCAGTACTTC.

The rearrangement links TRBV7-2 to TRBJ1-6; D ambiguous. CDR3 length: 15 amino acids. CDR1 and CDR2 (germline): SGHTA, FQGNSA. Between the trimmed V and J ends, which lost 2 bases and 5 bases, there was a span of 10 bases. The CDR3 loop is CASSLNPGNNSPLHF. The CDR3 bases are TGTGCCAGCAGCTTAAATCCGGGCAATAATTCACCCCTCCACTTT.

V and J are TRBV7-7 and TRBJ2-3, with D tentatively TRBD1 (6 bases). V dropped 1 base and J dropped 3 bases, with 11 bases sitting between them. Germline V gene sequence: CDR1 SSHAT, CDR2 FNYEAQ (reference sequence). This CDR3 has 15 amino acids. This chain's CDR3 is CASSLGPGETDTQYF. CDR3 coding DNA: TGTGCCAGCAGCTTAGGTCCAGGGGAAACAGATACGCAGTATTTT.

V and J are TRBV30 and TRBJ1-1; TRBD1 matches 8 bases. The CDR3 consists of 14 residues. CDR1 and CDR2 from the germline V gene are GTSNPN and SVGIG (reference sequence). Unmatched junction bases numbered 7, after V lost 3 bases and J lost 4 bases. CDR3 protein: CAWRDRGGITEAFF. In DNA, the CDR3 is TGTGCCTGGAGAGACAGGGGCGGTATCACTGAAGCTTTCTTT. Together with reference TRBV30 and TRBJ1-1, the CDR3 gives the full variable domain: SQTIHQWPATLVQPVGSPLSLECTVEGTSNPNLYWYRQAAGRGLQLLFYSVGIGQISSEVPQNLSASRPQDRQFILSSKKLLLSDSGFYLCAWRDRGGITEAFFGQGTRLTVV.

In DNA, the CDR3 is TGTGCCAGCAGCCTGGACAGAGCCACTAATGAAAAACTGTTTTTT. Residues: CASSLDRATNEKLFF. This chain joins TRBV28 and TRBJ1-4; TRBD1 might be the D (6 bases). CDR3 length: 15 amino acids. V was clipped by 6 bases and J by 2 bases, with 13 bases between them. Germline V gene sequence: CDR1 MDHEN, CDR2 SYDVKM.

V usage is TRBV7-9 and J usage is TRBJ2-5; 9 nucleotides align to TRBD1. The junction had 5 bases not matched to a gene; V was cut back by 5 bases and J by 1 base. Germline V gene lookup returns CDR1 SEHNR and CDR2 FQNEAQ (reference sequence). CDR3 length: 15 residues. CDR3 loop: CASSPGQGPQETQYF. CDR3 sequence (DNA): TGTGCCAGCAGCCCCGGACAGGGGCCCCAAGAGACCCAGTACTTC.

CDR3 amino acids: CASSPSDRTGGRGTEAFF. The CDR3 bases are TGTGCCAGCAGCCCAAGTGACAGGACAGGGGGACGGGGCACTGAAGCTTTCTTT. The chain employs TRBV7-9 and TRBJ1-1; TRBD1 matches at 10 bases. The V and J ends lost 5 bases and 4 bases, in that order; junction bases with no gene match: 16. The CDR3 runs 18 residues. Germline values: CDR1 SEHNR, CDR2 FQNEAQ (reference sequence).

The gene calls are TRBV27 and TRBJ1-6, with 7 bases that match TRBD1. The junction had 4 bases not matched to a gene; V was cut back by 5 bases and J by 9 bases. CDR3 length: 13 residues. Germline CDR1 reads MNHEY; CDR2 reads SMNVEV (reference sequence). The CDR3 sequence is CASSRTGGSPLHF. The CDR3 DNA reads TGTGCCAGCAGTCGGACAGGAGGTTCACCCCTCCACTTT.

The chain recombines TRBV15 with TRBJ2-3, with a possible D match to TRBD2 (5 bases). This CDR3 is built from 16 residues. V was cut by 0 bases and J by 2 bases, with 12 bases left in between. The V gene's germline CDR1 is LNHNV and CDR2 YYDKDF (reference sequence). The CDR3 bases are TGTGCCACCAGCAGAGACGCGGGCCTCACCACAGATACGCAGTATTTT. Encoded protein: CATSRDAGLTTDTQYF. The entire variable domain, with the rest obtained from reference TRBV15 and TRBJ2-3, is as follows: DAMVIQNPRYQVTQFGKPVTLSCSQTLNHNVMYWYQQKSSQAPKLLFHYYDKDFNNEADTPDNFQSRRPNTSFCFLDIRSPGLGDTAMYLCATSRDAGLTTDTQYFGPGTRLTVL.

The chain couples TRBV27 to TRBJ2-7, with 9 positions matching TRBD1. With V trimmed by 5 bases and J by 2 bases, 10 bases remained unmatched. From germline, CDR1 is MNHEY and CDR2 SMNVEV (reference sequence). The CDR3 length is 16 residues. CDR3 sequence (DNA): TGTGCCAGCAGTCCCCCCGGACAGGGGAGAACCTACGAGCAGTACTTC. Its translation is CASSPPGQGRTYEQYF.

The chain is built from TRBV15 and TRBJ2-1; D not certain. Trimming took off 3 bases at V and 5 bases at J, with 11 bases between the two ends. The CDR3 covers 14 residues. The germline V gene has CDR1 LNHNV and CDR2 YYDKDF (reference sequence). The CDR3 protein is CATSRTKQNNEQFF. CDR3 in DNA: TGTGCCACCAGCAGGACGAAACAGAACAATGAGCAGTTCTTC.

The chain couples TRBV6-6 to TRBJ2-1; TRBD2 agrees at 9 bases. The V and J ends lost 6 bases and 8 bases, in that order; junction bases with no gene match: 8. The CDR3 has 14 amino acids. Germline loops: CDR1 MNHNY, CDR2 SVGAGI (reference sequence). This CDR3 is CASSPLAGGDEQFF. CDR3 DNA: TGTGCCAGCAGCCCACTAGCGGGTGGGGATGAGCAGTTCTTC.

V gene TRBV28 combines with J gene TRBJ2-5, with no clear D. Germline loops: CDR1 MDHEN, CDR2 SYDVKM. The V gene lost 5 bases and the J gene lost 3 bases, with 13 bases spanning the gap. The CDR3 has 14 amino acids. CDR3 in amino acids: CASSQIRREETQYF. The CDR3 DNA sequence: TGTGCCAGCAGTCAAATTCGTAGAGAAGAGACCCAGTACTTC.

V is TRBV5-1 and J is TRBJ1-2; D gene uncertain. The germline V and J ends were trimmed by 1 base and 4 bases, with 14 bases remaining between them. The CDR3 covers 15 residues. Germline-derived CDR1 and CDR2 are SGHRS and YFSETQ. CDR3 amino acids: CASSLSALGSYGYTF. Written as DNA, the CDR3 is TGCGCCAGCAGCTTGAGTGCTTTGGGGAGCTATGGCTACACCTTC.

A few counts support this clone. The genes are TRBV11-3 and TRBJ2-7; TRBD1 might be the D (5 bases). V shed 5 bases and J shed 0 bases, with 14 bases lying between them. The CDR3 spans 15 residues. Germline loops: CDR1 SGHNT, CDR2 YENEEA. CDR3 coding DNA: TGTGCCAGCAGCCCCGCAGGGATTAGCTCCTACGAGCAGTACTTC. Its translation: CASSPAGISSYEQYF. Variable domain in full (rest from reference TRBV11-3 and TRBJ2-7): EAGVVQSPRYKIIEKKQPVAFWCNPISGHNTLYWYLQNLGQGPELLIRYENEEAVDDSQLPKDRFSAERLKGVDSTLKIQPAELGDSAVYLCASSPAGISSYEQYFGPGTRLTVT.

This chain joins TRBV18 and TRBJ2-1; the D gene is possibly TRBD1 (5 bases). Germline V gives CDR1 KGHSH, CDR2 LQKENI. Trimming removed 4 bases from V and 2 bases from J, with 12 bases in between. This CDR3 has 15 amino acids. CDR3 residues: CASSRGQGTYNEQFF. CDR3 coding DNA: TGTGCCAGCTCACGAGGTCAGGGAACCTACAATGAGCAGTTCTTC.

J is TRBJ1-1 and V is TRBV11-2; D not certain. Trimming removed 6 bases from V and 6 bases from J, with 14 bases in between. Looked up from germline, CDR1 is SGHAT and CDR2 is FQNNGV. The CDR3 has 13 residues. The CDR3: CASSQYVIAEAFF. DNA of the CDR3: TGTGCCAGCAGTCAGTACGTCATTGCTGAAGCTTTCTTT.

The CDR3 loop is CASSFLGIYEQYF. The CDR3 nucleotides are TGTGCCAGCAGTTTCCTGGGAATCTACGAGCAGTACTTC. The chain employs TRBV12-3 or TRBV12-4 and TRBJ2-7; no clear D gene. This CDR3 has 13 amino acids. The V end lost 3 bases, the J end lost 3 bases, and 9 bases lay between the germline ends.

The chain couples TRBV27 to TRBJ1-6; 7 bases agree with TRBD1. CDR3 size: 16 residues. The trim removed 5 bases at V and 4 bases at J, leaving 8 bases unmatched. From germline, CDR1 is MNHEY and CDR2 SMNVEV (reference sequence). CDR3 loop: CASSDTGASYNSPLHF. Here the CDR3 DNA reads TGTGCCAGCAGTGACACAGGGGCCTCATATAATTCACCCCTCCACTTT.

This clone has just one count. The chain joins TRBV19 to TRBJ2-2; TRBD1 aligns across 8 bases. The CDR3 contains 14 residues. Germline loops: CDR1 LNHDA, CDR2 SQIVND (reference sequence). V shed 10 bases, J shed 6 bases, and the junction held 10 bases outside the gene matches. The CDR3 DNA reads TGTGCCACTAACCCGGGACAGGTTTCCGGGGAGCTGTTTTTT. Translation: CATNPGQVSGELFF.

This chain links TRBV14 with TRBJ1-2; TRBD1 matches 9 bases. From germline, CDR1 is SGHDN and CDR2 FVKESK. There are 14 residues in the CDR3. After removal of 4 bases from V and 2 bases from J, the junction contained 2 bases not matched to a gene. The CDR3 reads CASSRTGVNYGYTF. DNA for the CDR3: TGTGCCAGCAGCCGGACAGGGGTGAACTATGGCTACACCTTC.

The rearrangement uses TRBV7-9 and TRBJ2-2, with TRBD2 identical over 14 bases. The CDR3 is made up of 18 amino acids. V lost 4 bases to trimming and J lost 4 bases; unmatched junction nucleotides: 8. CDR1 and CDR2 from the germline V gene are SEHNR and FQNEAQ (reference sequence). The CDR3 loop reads CASSSSAGTSGSTGELFF. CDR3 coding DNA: TGTGCCAGCAGCTCGTCGGCCGGGACTAGCGGGAGCACCGGGGAGCTGTTTTTT. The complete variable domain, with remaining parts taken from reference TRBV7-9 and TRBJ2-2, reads DTGVSQNPRHKITKRGQNVTFRCDPISEHNRLYWYRQTLGQGPEFLTYFQNEAQLEKSRLLSDRFSAERPKGSFSTLEIQRTEQGDSAMYLCASSSSAGTSGSTGELFFGEGSRLTVL.